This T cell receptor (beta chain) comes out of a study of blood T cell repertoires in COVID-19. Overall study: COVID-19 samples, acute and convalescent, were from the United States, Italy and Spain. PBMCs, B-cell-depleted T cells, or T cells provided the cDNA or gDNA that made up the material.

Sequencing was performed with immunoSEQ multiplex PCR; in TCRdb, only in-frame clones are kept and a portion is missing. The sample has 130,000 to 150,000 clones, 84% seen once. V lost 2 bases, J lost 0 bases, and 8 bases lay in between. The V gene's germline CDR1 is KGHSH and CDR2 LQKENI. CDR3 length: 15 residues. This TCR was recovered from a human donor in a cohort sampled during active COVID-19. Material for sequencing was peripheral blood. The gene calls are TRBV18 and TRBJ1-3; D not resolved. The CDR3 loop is CASSPTRSSGNTIYF. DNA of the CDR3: TGTGCCAGCTCACCAACAAGGAGCTCTGGAAACACCATATATTTT.